These T cell receptor beta chains were read from a single sample in a study of blood T cell repertoires in COVID-19. Libraries were prepared by immunoSEQ multiplex PCR; TCRdb keeps only in-frame clonotypes and omits some of them. Here the sample spans 80,000 to 100,000 clones, approximately 84% being singletons. Sequenced input: peripheral blood. All receptors come from a man aged 60-69 years with acute or convalescent COVID-19. CDR3s leave out the opening cysteine and the closing phenylalanine or tryptophan. For some rows the clone size is stated as once, few or many, or as a class when expanded; others skip it.

TRBJ2-7	few	TRBV10-3	AIRGGGWHEQY
TRBJ1-1	NA	TRBV18	ASSPMRDTEAF
TRBJ2-3	NA	TRBV5-4	ASSPRLSSTDTQY
TRBJ2-7	NA	TRBV6-2/TRBV6-3	ASSNLFNSLSSYEQY
TRBJ2-4	NA	TRBV18	ASSPVGADLAKNIQY
TRBJ2-3	NA	TRBV27	ASSPHLGGSTDTQY
TRBJ2-1	NA	TRBV6-5	ASGTAPEQF
TRBJ1-2	NA	TRBV15	ATSRDRNPGAVGGYT
TRBJ2-1	NA	TRBV5-1	ASSLGTSGYNEQF
TRBJ2-7	NA	TRBV5-1	ASSLTGTGLYEQY
TRBJ2-3	NA	TRBV6-5	ASSYSKGDTDTQY
TRBJ1-2	once	TRBV29-1	SVDTGGIGGYT
TRBJ1-5	few	TRBV18	ASSPGQGDQPQH
TRBJ2-2	NA	TRBV9	ASSVGNNERAGELF
TRBJ2-7	NA	TRBV18	ASSPPTGGLYEQY
TRBJ1-6	NA	TRBV7-2	ASSLRTLQGSRNNSPLH
TRBJ1-2	NA	TRBV7-2	ASSPDRGGSYT
TRBJ2-1	NA	TRBV19	ASSHRTGGRYNEQF
TRBJ2-1	NA	TRBV28	ASSLGGEGPNEQF
TRBJ2-7	NA	TRBV27	ASSLTSGNTYEQY
TRBJ2-7	NA	TRBV6-5	ASSYRTGEAYEQY
TRBJ1-2	NA	TRBV27	ASSYRDRGGNGYT
TRBJ2-1	NA	TRBV28	ASSLSGYNEQF
TRBJ2-5	NA	TRBV15	ATSRDLGGETQY
TRBJ1-2	few	TRBV7-9	ASSRGQDLGGYT
TRBJ2-5	once	TRBV6-2/TRBV6-3	ASSSRDRPKETQY
TRBJ2-1	NA	TRBV3-1/TRBV3-2	ASSQRAQGSNEQF
TRBJ1-6	NA	TRBV5-1	ASSMSQTGIDSPLH
TRBJ2-1	NA	TRBV29-1	SVLPGQGWNEQF
TRBJ2-4	NA	TRBV29-1	SVRTDLAKNIQY
TRBJ2-1	NA	TRBV15	ATSLGVISYNEQF
TRBJ2-5	NA	TRBV4-1	ASSQLTGGEETQY
TRBJ2-5	NA	TRBV9	ASSIGQRETQY
TRBJ2-1	once	TRBV3-1/TRBV3-2	ASSSGTSGINEQF
TRBJ2-3	NA	TRBV5-5	ASSLGGQPWDTQY
TRBJ1-2	NA	TRBV5-4	ASSPAGSRGYT
TRBJ1-5	many	TRBV2	ASSPEDNQPQH
TRBJ2-3	NA	TRBV6-4	ASSRTSGRPDTQY
TRBJ2-1	NA	TRBV7-8	ASSLVGGSYNEQF
TRBJ2-1	NA	TRBV11-3	ASSSGLAGSPEQF
TRBJ2-5	NA	TRBV10-3	APGGGRNTSGRSPETQY
TRBJ2-5	NA	TRBV10-3	AISASSGGQHETQY
TRBJ2-5	NA	TRBV20-1	SAEKETQY
TRBJ1-5	few	TRBV5-5	ASSLTGSNQPQH
TRBJ1-2	NA	TRBV6-5	ASVLDSYGYT
TRBJ2-3	NA	TRBV6-2/TRBV6-3	ASSWSTTTGSTYHTDTQY
TRBJ2-1	NA	TRBV2	ASTLAGGISGATEQF
TRBJ2-7	NA	TRBV28	ASSPGDRSYEQY
TRBJ1-1	NA	TRBV20-1	SASSADRLNTEAF
TRBJ2-2	NA	TRBV24-1	ATSDPLAGYTGELF